The 22 T cell receptor beta chains in this list originate from one sample, sequenced in a study of T cell changes during pregnancy in multiple sclerosis. Here immunoSEQ multiplex PCR was the method, and the copy in TCRdb shows in-frame clones only, minus some. Of 100,000 or so clones in the sample, 91% were seen once. This specimen was peripheral blood, taken in the second trimester of pregnancy. These receptors were obtained from a female donor with multiple sclerosis, enrolled in a pregnancy study.

This clone was seen a single time. This chain's CDR3 is CASTIGRQGNTGELFF. For the CDR3, the DNA is TGCGCCAGCACCATTGGACGACAGGGGAACACCGGGGAGCTGTTTTTT. V usage is TRBV5-1 and J usage is TRBJ2-2; 7 bases match TRBD1. The CDR3 is made up of 16 amino acids. V lost 6 bases, J lost 1 base, and 9 bases stayed unmatched. Germline V gene lookup returns CDR1 SGHRS and CDR2 YFSETQ.

This sequence joins TRBV27 and TRBJ2-5; D possibly corresponds to TRBD1 (5 bases). Trimming removed 2 bases at V and 2 bases at J, with 6 bases between. The germline V gene has CDR1 MNHEY and CDR2 SMNVEV (reference sequence). The CDR3 loop spans 13 amino acids. In nucleotides, the CDR3 is TGTGCCAGCAGTTTAAAGGGGCAAGAGACCCAGTACTTC. As protein: CASSLKGQETQYF.

This rearrangement joins TRBV27 to TRBJ2-3; TRBD1 is a possible D gene (6 bases). The CDR3 has 15 residues. Germline values: CDR1 MNHEY, CDR2 SMNVEV (reference sequence). The V and J ends lost 8 bases and 2 bases respectively, with 17 bases between them. The CDR3 loop reads CASGTRQDVTDTQYF. Written as DNA, the CDR3 is TGTGCCAGCGGAACCCGACAGGATGTCACAGATACGCAGTATTTT.

J is TRBJ2-1 and V is TRBV4-3, with 9 positions matching TRBD1. Germline V gene lookup returns CDR1 LGHNA and CDR2 YSLEER. Losses at the gene ends were 7 bases for V and 7 bases for J; bases not matched to a gene: 8. The CDR3 is 14 residues long. The CDR3 spells CASTRDRAVNEQFF. The CDR3 DNA reads TGCGCCAGCACCCGGGACAGGGCTGTGAATGAGCAGTTCTTC.

The V call is TRBV28, the J call TRBJ2-1, with 16 bases aligning to TRBD2. V trimming: 3 bases; J trimming: 5 bases; junction bases outside the gene matches: 13. This CDR3 has 20 residues. Germline V gene sequence: CDR1 MDHEN, CDR2 SYDVKM. CDR3 loop: CASSFLEGLAGGRRNNEQFF. The CDR3 coding sequence is TGTGCCAGCAGTTTTTTGGAGGGACTAGCGGGAGGGAGGCGCAACAATGAGCAGTTCTTC.

This clone has just one count. V gene TRBV10-3 combines with J gene TRBJ2-7; 7 bases line up with TRBD1. Germline values: CDR1 ENHRY, CDR2 SYGVKD. There are 13 residues in the CDR3. V lost 6 bases to trimming and J lost 6 bases; unmatched junction nucleotides: 8. The CDR3 here is CAIRRQGVGEQYF. For the CDR3, the DNA is TGTGCCATCAGAAGACAGGGCGTAGGCGAGCAGTACTTC.

This rearrangement joins TRBV27 to TRBJ2-7; D perhaps matches TRBD1 (5 bases). Trimming pared 5 bases from V and 5 bases from J, leaving 10 bases between. This CDR3 has 12 amino acids. Germline V gives CDR1 MNHEY, CDR2 SMNVEV (reference sequence). For the CDR3, the DNA is TGTGCCAGCAGTCCCTTAGGGGACGAGCAGTACTTC. Amino acids: CASSPLGDEQYF.

By proportion, this clone is medium-sized. The gene calls are TRBV28 and TRBJ1-1, with TRBD1 as a possible D gene (5 bases). This CDR3 contains 12 residues. The V gene lost 3 bases and the J gene lost 4 bases, with 6 bases spanning the gap. Germline V gene data show CDR1 as MDHEN and CDR2 as SYDVKM. Here the CDR3 reads CASSFGGTEAFF. CDR3 coding DNA: TGTGCCAGCAGTTTCGGGGGCACTGAAGCTTTCTTT. The variable domain in full, with the rest retrieved from reference TRBV28 and TRBJ1-1, is DVKVTQSSRYLVKRTGEKVFLECVQDMDHENMFWYRQDPGLGLRLIYFSYDVKMKEKGDIPEGYSVSREKKERFSLILESASTNQTSMYLCASSFGGTEAFFGQGTRLTVV.

The rearrangement uses TRBV5-6 and TRBJ1-5; TRBD1 matches at 8 bases. This CDR3 spans 16 amino acids. CDR1 and CDR2 from the germline V gene are SGHDT and YYEEEE. Unmatched junction bases numbered 8, after V lost 4 bases and J lost 2 bases. The DNA for the CDR3 is TGTGCCAGCAGCCCCGGACAGGGCCGGGGCAATCAGCCCCAGCATTTT. Its protein is CASSPGQGRGNQPQHF.

The V call is TRBV6-5, the J call TRBJ2-7, with D perhaps matching TRBD1 (7 bases). The CDR3 contains 14 residues. Germline V lookup: CDR1 MNHEY, CDR2 SVGAGI. Trimming removed 2 bases at V and 2 bases at J, with 10 bases between. CDR3 sequence: CASSYDREAYEQYF. The DNA of the CDR3 is TGTGCCAGCAGTTACGACAGGGAGGCCTACGAGCAGTACTTC.

This rearrangement joins TRBV7-2 to TRBJ2-1; 11 bases align to TRBD2. The CDR3 is made up of 18 amino acids. The ends lost 3 bases at V and 1 base at J; junction bases unmatched: 8. Germline CDR1 SGHTA, CDR2 FQGNSA. This CDR3 is CASSLLAGGPVSYNEQFF. The DNA for the CDR3 is TGTGCCAGCAGCTTGTTAGCGGGAGGGCCAGTGTCCTACAATGAGCAGTTCTTC.

The chain uses TRBV7-8 and TRBJ2-7; D is uncertain. Germline CDR1 reads SGHVS; CDR2 reads FQNEAQ. This CDR3 spans 12 amino acids. The ends were cut back, 5 bases at V and 5 bases at J, with 10 bases in the middle. This CDR3 reads CASSPLRNEQYF. In DNA, the CDR3 is TGTGCCAGCAGCCCACTCCGTAACGAGCAGTACTTC.

The chain carries TRBV5-4 and TRBJ2-7, with TRBD1 as a possible D gene (6 bases). Germline V gene lookup returns CDR1 SGHNT and CDR2 YYREEE (reference sequence). CDR3 length: 13 amino acids. Trimming pared 4 bases from V and 2 bases from J, leaving 10 bases between. CDR3 sequence reads: CASSPPGAYEQYF. CDR3 sequence (DNA): TGTGCCAGCAGCCCCCCAGGGGCCTACGAGCAGTACTTC.

V usage is TRBV6-6 and J usage is TRBJ2-1; weak D call: TRBD2 (6 bases). V lost 0 bases, J lost 4 bases, and 10 bases lay in between. CDR3 size: 15 residues. CDR1 MNHNY and CDR2 SVGAGI come from the germline V gene (reference sequence). In DNA form, the CDR3 reads TGTGCCAGCAGTTACTCGGCGGGGTATTACAATGAGCAGTTCTTC. Translation: CASSYSAGYYNEQFF.

The J gene is TRBJ1-1, the V gene TRBV10-3; a possible D gene is TRBD1 (5 bases). CDR1 and CDR2 (germline): ENHRY, SYGVKD. Trimming left V 4 bases short and J 3 bases short, with 9 bases between. The CDR3 extends over 13 amino acids. CDR3 sequence (DNA): TGTGCCATCAGTGCTTCAGGGTACACTGAAGCTTTCTTT. It specifies CAISASGYTEAFF.

The chain carries TRBV4-2 and TRBJ1-1, with a possible D match to TRBD1 (6 bases). The CDR3 totals 15 residues. The V end was cut by 4 bases, the J end by 0 bases, with 12 bases between. Looked up from germline, CDR1 is LGHNA and CDR2 is YNFKEQ. The CDR3 nucleotides are TGTGCCAGCAGCCCCGCGACAGGCTTGAACACTGAAGCTTTCTTT. Amino acid sequence: CASSPATGLNTEAFF.

V usage is TRBV28 and J usage is TRBJ1-4; weak D call: TRBD1 (5 bases). This CDR3 contains 13 residues. Trimming removed 11 bases at V and 3 bases at J, with 13 bases between. CDR1 MDHEN and CDR2 SYDVKM come from the germline V gene. CDR3 sequence reads: CAGRGRPNEKLFF. In DNA, the CDR3 is TGTGCCGGGAGGGGTCGGCCTAATGAAAAACTGTTTTTT. Looking up the rest from reference TRBV28 and TRBJ1-4 gives the full variable domain: DVKVTQSSRYLVKRTGEKVFLECVQDMDHENMFWYRQDPGLGLRLIYFSYDVKMKEKGDIPEGYSVSREKKERFSLILESASTNQTSMYLCAGRGRPNEKLFFGSGTQLSVL.

This clone came up many times. The chain has TRBV27 and TRBJ2-5; TRBD1 matches 12 bases. Germline lookup yields CDR1 MNHEY and CDR2 SMNVEV (reference sequence). This CDR3 has 15 amino acids. J gave up 5 bases and V 5 bases, and 6 bases lay outside the gene matches. As DNA, the CDR3 is TGTGCCAGCAGTCCCGGGACAGGGGGCTGGGAGACCCAGTACTTC. Amino acids: CASSPGTGGWETQYF.

The chain employs TRBV10-3 and TRBJ2-5; 7 bases are a match to TRBD2. Germline loops: CDR1 ENHRY, CDR2 SYGVKD. Unmatched junction bases numbered 8, after V lost 2 bases and J lost 2 bases. The CDR3 runs to 16 residues. In nucleotides, the CDR3 is TGTGCCATCAGTGAGGCACGGGGAGGGCCTCAAGAGACCCAGTACTTC. It codes for CAISEARGGPQETQYF.

V gene TRBV10-2 combines with J gene TRBJ1-2; 12 bases map to TRBD1. Looked up from germline, CDR1 is WSHSY and CDR2 is SAAADI. With V trimmed by 6 bases and J by 3 bases, 5 bases remained unmatched. This CDR3 comprises 15 residues. The CDR3 DNA reads TGCGCCAGCAGCTCCGGGACAGGGGGCTACTATGGCTACACCTTC. Its translation is CASSSGTGGYYGYTF.

This clone was recorded once. The CDR3 region is CASSLEQGTQYF. DNA for the CDR3: TGTGCCAGCAGCTTGGAACAGGGGACCCAGTACTTC. This chain uses TRBV5-6 with TRBJ2-5; D is possibly TRBD1 (6 bases). With 0 bases removed from V and 7 bases from J, the gap between germline ends came to 7 bases. Germline CDR1 is SGHDT and CDR2 is YYEEEE. This CDR3 is built from 12 residues.

The chain recombines TRBV29-1 with TRBJ2-4; D unresolved. Per germline, CDR1 SQVTM and CDR2 ANQGSEA. The V end was cut by 5 bases, the J end by 5 bases, with 13 bases between. The CDR3 has 13 residues. CDR3 in DNA: TGCAGCGTTTTGGTATCGGCGGAAAACATTCAGTACTTC. Its protein product is CSVLVSAENIQYF.